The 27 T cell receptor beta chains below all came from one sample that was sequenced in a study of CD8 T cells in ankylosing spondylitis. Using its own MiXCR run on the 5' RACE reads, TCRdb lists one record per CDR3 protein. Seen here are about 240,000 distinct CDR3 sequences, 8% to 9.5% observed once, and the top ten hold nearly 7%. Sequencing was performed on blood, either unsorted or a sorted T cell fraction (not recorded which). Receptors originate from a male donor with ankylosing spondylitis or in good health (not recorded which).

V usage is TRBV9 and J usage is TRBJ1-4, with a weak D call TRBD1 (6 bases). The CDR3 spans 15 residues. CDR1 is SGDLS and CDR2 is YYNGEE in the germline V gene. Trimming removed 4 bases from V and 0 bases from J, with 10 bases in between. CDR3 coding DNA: TGTGCCAGCAGCCAGACAGGAGCAACTAATGAAAAACTGTTTTTT. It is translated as CASSQTGATNEKLFF.

CDR3 loop: CASSLALADQETQYF. CDR3 sequence (DNA): TGTGCCAGCAGCTTGGCTCTAGCGGACCAAGAGACCCAGTACTTC. The rearrangement uses TRBV5-5 and TRBJ2-5, with 7 nucleotides matching TRBD2. Germline CDR1 reads SGHKS; CDR2 reads YYEKEE (reference sequence). Trimming removed 0 bases from V and 0 bases from J; junction bases left unmatched: 2. The CDR3 has 15 residues.

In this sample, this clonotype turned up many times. DNA of the CDR3: TGTGCCAGCAGCTTAGTTCCGGAAGGGGCGCAGTATTTT. This sequence encodes CASSLVPEGAQYF. This chain connects TRBV7-9 to TRBJ2-3; weak D call: TRBD1 (5 bases). The CDR3 runs to 13 residues. Trimming removed 1 base from V and 10 bases from J, with 12 bases in between. Germline loops: CDR1 SEHNR, CDR2 FQNEAQ (reference sequence). The full variable domain, in which reference TRBV7-9 and TRBJ2-3 provide the parts outside the CDR3, is DTGVSQNPRHKITKRGQNVTFRCDPISEHNRLYWYRQTLGQGPEFLTYFQNEAQLEKSRLLSDRFSAERPKGSFSTLEIQRTEQGDSAMYLCASSLVPEGAQYFGPGTRLTVL.

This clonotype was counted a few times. The CDR3: CASSVRVGETQYF. The CDR3 nucleotides read TGTGCCAGCAGCGTCAGGGTCGGGGAGACCCAGTACTTC. The chain carries TRBV2 and TRBJ2-5; a weak D match, TRBD1 (5 bases). Trimming left V 6 bases short and J 5 bases short, with 13 bases between. Germline-derived CDR1 and CDR2 are SNHLY and FYNNEI. This CDR3 is built from 13 residues.

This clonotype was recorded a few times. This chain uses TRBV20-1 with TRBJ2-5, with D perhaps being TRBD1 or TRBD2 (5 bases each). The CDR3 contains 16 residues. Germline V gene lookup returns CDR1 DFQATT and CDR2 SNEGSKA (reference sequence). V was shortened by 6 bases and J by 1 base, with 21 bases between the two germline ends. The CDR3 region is CSANPGRGPAQETQYF. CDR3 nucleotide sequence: TGCAGTGCGAACCCCGGACGGGGACCAGCCCAAGAGACCCAGTACTTC.

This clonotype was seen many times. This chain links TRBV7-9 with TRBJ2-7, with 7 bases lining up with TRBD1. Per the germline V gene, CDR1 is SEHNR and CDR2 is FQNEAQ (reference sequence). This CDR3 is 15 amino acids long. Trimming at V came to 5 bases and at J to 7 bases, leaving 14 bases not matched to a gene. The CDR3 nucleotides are TGTGCCAGCAGCCCATCCCAGGGGGAGTTTAGAGAGCAGTACTTC. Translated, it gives CASSPSQGEFREQYF.

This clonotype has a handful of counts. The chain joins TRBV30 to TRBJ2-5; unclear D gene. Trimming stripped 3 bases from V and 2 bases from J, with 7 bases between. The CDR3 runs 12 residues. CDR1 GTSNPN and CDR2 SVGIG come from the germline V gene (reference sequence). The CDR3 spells CAWRQIQETQYF. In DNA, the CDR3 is TGTGCCTGGAGACAGATTCAAGAGACCCAGTACTTC.

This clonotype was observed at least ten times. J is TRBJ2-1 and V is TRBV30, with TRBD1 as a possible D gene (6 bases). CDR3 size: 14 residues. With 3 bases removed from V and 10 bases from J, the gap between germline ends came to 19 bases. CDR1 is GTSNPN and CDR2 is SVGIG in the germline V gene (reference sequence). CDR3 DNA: TGTGCCTGGAGGATTGCGGCGGACAGAGGAGAGCAGTTCTTC. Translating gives CAWRIAADRGEQFF.

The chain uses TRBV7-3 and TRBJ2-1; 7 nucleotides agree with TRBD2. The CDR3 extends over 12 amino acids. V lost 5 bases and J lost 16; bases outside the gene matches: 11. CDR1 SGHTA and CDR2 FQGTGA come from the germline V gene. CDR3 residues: CASSASGLEPFF. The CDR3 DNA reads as TGTGCCAGCAGCGCCTCCGGACTAGAGCCTTTCTTC. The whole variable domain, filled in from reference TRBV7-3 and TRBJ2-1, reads GAGVSQTPSNKVTEKGKYVELRCDPISGHTALYWYRQSLGQGPEFLIYFQGTGAADDSGLPNDRFFAVRPEGSVSTLKIQRTERGDSAVYLCASSASGLEPFFGPGTRLTVL.

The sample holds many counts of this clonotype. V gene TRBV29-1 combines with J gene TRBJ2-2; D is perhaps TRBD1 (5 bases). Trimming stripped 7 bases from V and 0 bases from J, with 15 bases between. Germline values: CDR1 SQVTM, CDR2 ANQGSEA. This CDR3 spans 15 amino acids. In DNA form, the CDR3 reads TGCAGCGCAGCGACAGCTTTCTCGAACACCGGGGAGCTGTTTTTT. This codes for CSAATAFSNTGELFF.

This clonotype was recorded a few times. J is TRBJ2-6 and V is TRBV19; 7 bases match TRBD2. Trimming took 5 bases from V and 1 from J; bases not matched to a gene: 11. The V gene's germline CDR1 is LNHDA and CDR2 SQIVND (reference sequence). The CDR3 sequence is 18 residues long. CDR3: CASSFQALGGSGANVLTF. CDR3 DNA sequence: TGTGCCAGTAGTTTCCAAGCCCTCGGGGGGTCTGGGGCCAACGTCCTGACTTTC. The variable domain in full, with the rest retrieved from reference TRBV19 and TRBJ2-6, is DGGITQSPKYLFRKEGQNVTLSCEQNLNHDAMYWYRQDPGQGLRLIYYSQIVNDFQKGDIAEGYSVSREKKESFPLTVTSAQKNPTAFYLCASSFQALGGSGANVLTFGAGSRLTVL.

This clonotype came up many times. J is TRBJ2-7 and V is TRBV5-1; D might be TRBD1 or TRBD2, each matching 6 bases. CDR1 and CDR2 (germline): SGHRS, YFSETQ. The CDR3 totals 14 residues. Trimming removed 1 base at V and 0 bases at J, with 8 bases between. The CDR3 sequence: CASSLTGASYEQYF. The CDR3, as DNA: TGCGCCAGCAGCTTGACGGGGGCCTCCTACGAGCAGTACTTC.

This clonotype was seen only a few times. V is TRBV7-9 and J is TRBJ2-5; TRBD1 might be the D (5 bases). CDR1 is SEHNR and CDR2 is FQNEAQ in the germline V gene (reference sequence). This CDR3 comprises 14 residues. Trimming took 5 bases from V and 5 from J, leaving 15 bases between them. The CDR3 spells CASSPRVVVETQYF. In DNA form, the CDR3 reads TGTGCCAGCAGCCCCAGGGTTGTGGTGGAGACCCAGTACTTC.

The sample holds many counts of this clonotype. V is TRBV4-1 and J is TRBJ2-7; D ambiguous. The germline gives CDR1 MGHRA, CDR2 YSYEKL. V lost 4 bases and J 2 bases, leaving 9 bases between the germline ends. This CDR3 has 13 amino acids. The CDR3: CASSPSVTYEQYF. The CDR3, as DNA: TGCGCCAGCAGCCCCTCGGTCACCTACGAGCAGTACTTC.

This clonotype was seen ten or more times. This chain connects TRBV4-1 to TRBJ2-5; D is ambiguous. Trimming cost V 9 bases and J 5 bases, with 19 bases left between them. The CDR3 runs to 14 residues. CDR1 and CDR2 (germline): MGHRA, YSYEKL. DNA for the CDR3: TGCGCCAGTGCCCCTGGCGTTTTCGCGGAGACCCAGTACTTC. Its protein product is CASAPGVFAETQYF.

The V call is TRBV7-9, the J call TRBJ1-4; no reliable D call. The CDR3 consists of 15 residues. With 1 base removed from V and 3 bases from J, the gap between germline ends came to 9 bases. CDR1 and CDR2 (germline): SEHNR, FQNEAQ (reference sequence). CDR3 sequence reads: CASSLEGWPNEKLFF. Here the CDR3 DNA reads TGTGCCAGCAGCTTAGAAGGGTGGCCTAATGAAAAACTGTTTTTT.

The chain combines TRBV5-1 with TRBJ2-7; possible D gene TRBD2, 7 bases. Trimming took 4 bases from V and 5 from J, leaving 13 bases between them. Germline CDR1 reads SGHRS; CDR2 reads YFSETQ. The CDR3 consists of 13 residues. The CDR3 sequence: CASSPPGGNEQYF. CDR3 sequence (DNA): TGCGCCAGCAGCCCCCCGGGGGGCAACGAGCAGTACTTC. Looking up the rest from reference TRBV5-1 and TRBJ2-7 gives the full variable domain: KAGVTQTPRYLIKTRGQQVTLSCSPISGHRSVSWYQQTPGQGLQFLFEYFSETQRNKGNFPGRFSGRQFSNSRSEMNVSTLELGDSALYLCASSPPGGNEQYFGPGTRLTVT.

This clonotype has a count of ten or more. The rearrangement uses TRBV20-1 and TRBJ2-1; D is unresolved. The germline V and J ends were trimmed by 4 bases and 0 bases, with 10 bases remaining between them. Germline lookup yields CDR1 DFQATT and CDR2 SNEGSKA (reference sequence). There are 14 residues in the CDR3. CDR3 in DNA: TGCAGTGCTACCGAGCTGAGCTCCTACAATGAGCAGTTCTTC. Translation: CSATELSSYNEQFF.

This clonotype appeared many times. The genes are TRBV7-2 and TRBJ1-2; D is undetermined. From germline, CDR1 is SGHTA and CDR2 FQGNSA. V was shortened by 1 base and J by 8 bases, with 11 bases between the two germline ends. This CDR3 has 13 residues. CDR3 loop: CASSLGTPYGYTF. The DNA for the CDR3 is TGTGCCAGCAGCTTAGGGACTCCATACGGCTACACCTTC.

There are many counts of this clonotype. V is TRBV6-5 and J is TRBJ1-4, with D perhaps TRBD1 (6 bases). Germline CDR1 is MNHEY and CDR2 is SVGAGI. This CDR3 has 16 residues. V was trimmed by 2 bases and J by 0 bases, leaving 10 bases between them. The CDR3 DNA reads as TGTGCCAGCAGTTACGCAGGGGAAGCAACTAATGAAAAACTGTTTTTT. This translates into CASSYAGEATNEKLFF.

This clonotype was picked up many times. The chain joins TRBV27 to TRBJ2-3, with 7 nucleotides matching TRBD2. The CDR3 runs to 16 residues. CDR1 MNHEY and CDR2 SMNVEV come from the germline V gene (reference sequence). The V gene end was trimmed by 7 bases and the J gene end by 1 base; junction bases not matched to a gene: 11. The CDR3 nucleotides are TGTGCCAGCACCCCCTCAAGCGGGGAACGCACAGATACGCAGTATTTT. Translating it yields CASTPSSGERTDTQYF.

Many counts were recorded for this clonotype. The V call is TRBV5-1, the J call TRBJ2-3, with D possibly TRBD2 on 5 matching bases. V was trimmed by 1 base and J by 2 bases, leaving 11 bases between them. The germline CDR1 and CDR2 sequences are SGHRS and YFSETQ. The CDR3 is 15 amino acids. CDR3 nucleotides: TGCGCCAGCAGCTTGTGGGGAGCCCACACAGATACGCAGTATTTT. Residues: CASSLWGAHTDTQYF.

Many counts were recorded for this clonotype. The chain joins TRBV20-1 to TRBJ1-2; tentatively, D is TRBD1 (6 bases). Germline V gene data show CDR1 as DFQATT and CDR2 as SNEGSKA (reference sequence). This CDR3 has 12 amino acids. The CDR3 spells CSLVQGRYGYTF. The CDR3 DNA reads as TGCAGCCTCGTACAGGGTCGCTATGGCTACACCTTC.

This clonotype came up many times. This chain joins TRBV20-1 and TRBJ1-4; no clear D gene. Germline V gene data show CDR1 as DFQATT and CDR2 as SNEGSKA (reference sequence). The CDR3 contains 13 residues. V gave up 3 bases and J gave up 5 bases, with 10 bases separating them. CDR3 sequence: CSARDGLNEKLFF. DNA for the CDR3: TGCAGTGCTAGGGACGGACTGAATGAAAAACTGTTTTTT.

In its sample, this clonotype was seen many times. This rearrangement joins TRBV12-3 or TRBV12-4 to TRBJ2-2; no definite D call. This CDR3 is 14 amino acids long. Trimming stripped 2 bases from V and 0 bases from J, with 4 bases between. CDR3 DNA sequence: TGTGCCAGCAGTTTATTCGCGAACACCGGGGAGCTGTTTTTT. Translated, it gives CASSLFANTGELFF.

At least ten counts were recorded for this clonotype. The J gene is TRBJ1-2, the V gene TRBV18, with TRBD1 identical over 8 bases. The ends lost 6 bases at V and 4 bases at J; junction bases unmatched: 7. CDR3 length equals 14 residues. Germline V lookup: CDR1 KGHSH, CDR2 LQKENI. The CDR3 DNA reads TGTGCCAGCTCCCCGGACAGGGTTGGCTATGGCTACACCTTC. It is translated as CASSPDRVGYGYTF.

The DNA of the CDR3 is TGTGCCAGCAGCCTGGGTGTCCTCGGGGTGGTAGCGGGAGTGTCCTACAATGAGCAGTTCTTC. Translation gives CASSLGVLGVVAGVSYNEQFF. The chain recombines TRBV7-9 with TRBJ2-1; TRBD2 matches at 9 bases. CDR1 is SEHNR, CDR2 FQNEAQ, per germline (reference sequence). The CDR3 runs to 21 residues. Unmatched junction bases numbered 21, after V lost 5 bases and J lost 1 base.